This TCR beta chain emerged from a study of cytomegalovirus exposure and HLA in healthy donors. With 60 Vbeta and 13 Jbeta primers, the PCR was carried out. The protocol was immunoSEQ multiplex PCR, while the TCRdb copy is restricted to in-frame clones and leaves out a portion. The sample consists of 200,000 to 250,000 clones, 77% of them appearing once. CDR3 size: 13 residues. Germline CDR1 SGHRS, CDR2 YFSETQ. J lost 5 bases, V lost 6 bases, and 7 bases had no gene match. Sequenced input: PBMCs. The chain employs TRBV5-1 and TRBJ2-5; 7 bases fit TRBD1. The sequence was obtained from a woman aged 55-75 years in good health and CMV-seropositive. This CDR3 reads CASIEGADETQYF. CDR3 DNA: TGCGCCAGCATAGAGGGGGCGGACGAGACCCAGTACTTC.